This TCR beta chain was documented in a study of T cell responses to AZD1222 COVID-19 vaccine. In the study overall: Combined were second doses at about 4 or about 12 weeks. Broader study findings: Two doses of AZD1222 preceded a rise in Spike-specific TCR breadth and depth.

Worth noting for this clone: What it binds is not known.

Produced via immunoSEQ multiplex PCR; TCRdb's table is partial and in-frame only. Of approximately 170,000 clones detected, roughly nine tenths appear once; the ten largest clones hold approximately 6.9%. The source material was peripheral blood, sampled on day 0 of AZD1222 vaccination. The source of this sequence is an adult in good health.

CDR3 loop: CASCDQGATEAFF. The CDR3 DNA sequence: TGTGCCAGCTGTGACCAGGGGGCCACTGAAGCTTTCTTT. The V gene is TRBV3-1 (or the pseudogene TRBV3-2), the J gene TRBJ1-1, with 8 bases fitting TRBD1. V gave up 8 bases and J gave up 4 bases; unmatched junction bases: 6. CDR1 and CDR2 from the germline V gene are LGHDT and YNNKEL (reference sequence). The length of the CDR3 is 13 residues.